These T cell receptor beta chains were read from a single sample in a study of cytotoxic CD8 clonotypes in ibrutinib-treated CLL. Profiled with immunoSEQ multiplex PCR; TCRdb holds only in-frame clones, not every one. The table has over 100,000 clones, 75% to 90% seen once. The sample was PBMCs, taken after 24 months of ibrutinib treatment. The receptors were gathered from a human donor with chronic lymphocytic leukemia. The conserved cysteine and the conserved F or W are not part of the CDR3 here. Each record gives: V gene, J gene, CDR3 protein.

v_call: TRBV7-8; j_call: TRBJ1-5; cdr3_aa: ASSLEDGTNQPQH
v_call: TRBV28; j_call: TRBJ2-1; cdr3_aa: ASSLARGGQNNEQF
v_call: TRBV4-2; j_call: TRBJ2-7; cdr3_aa: ASSQERTPGYEQY
v_call: TRBV4-1; j_call: TRBJ1-2; cdr3_aa: ASSPPGTGYGYT
v_call: TRBV5-4; j_call: TRBJ1-4; cdr3_aa: ASSPGTLNEKLF
v_call: TRBV4-3; j_call: TRBJ2-5; cdr3_aa: ASSQDLLGGETQY
v_call: TRBV4-1; j_call: TRBJ2-2; cdr3_aa: ASSQEWQFNTGELF
v_call: TRBV2; j_call: TRBJ2-2; cdr3_aa: ASSRDHANTGELF
v_call: TRBV28; j_call: TRBJ2-1; cdr3_aa: ASSLRRTSGKNEQF
v_call: TRBV5-1; j_call: TRBJ1-5; cdr3_aa: ASSLGGQSYQPQH
v_call: TRBV9; j_call: TRBJ1-4; cdr3_aa: ASSPGEGRTNEKLF
v_call: TRBV9; j_call: TRBJ2-2; cdr3_aa: ASTGTANTGELF
v_call: TRBV27; j_call: TRBJ2-6; cdr3_aa: ASSMTGRRSGANVLT
v_call: TRBV29-1; j_call: TRBJ2-3; cdr3_aa: SVEAPSGRISGTDTQY
v_call: TRBV7-2; j_call: TRBJ2-7; cdr3_aa: ASSFNSYEQY
v_call: TRBV7-2; j_call: TRBJ2-7; cdr3_aa: ASSLSGLAGAYEQY
v_call: TRBV7-2; j_call: TRBJ1-1; cdr3_aa: ASSSNRDAEAF
v_call: TRBV6-4; j_call: TRBJ2-1; cdr3_aa: ASSSHRGSRISTRGI
v_call: TRBV4-3; j_call: TRBJ1-2; cdr3_aa: ASAQGSGRYT
v_call: TRBV4-3; j_call: TRBJ2-6; cdr3_aa: ASSQDLLAGVSAGANVLT
v_call: TRBV7-2; j_call: TRBJ2-1; cdr3_aa: ASSLTSGTYNEQF
v_call: TRBV29-1; j_call: TRBJ1-5; cdr3_aa: SVEDRSNQPQH
v_call: TRBV6-5; j_call: TRBJ2-3; cdr3_aa: ASSYSGAYSADTQY
v_call: TRBV10-3; j_call: TRBJ2-1; cdr3_aa: AISEGKTEQF
v_call: TRBV4-1; j_call: TRBJ2-1; cdr3_aa: ASSQDLLAGGGEQF
v_call: TRBV19; j_call: TRBJ1-1; cdr3_aa: ASNLNKNTEAF
v_call: TRBV7-9; j_call: TRBJ2-3; cdr3_aa: ASSLSTDTQY
v_call: TRBV7-2; j_call: TRBJ2-5; cdr3_aa: ASSLTIGRAETQY
v_call: TRBV9; j_call: TRBJ1-2; cdr3_aa: ASSGGGIYGYT
v_call: TRBV10-3; j_call: TRBJ2-1; cdr3_aa: AIRDRDTSEQF
v_call: TRBV4-1; j_call: TRBJ1-2; cdr3_aa: ASSHTRDRIREGGYT
v_call: TRBV5-6; j_call: TRBJ1-5; cdr3_aa: ASTLGGTGLRQPQH
v_call: TRBV7-2; j_call: TRBJ2-2; cdr3_aa: ASSVERRNTGELF
v_call: TRBV5-1; j_call: TRBJ2-1; cdr3_aa: ASSPGLAGVANEQF
v_call: TRBV7-2; j_call: TRBJ2-7; cdr3_aa: ASSHPMGNGTSGREQY
v_call: TRBV27; j_call: TRBJ2-5; cdr3_aa: ASSSPSGLKETQY
v_call: TRBV7-2; j_call: TRBJ2-7; cdr3_aa: ASSLTSGESYEQY
v_call: TRBV7-9; j_call: TRBJ1-1; cdr3_aa: ASSSRRQGDTEAF
v_call: TRBV19; j_call: TRBJ2-7; cdr3_aa: ASNPGGRTSYEQY
v_call: TRBV5-6; j_call: TRBJ2-1; cdr3_aa: ASSLTGYEQF
v_call: TRBV19; j_call: TRBJ1-2; cdr3_aa: ASRKIPANYGYT
v_call: TRBV5-1; j_call: TRBJ2-2; cdr3_aa: ASSSGQPNTGELF
v_call: TRBV18; j_call: TRBJ1-1; cdr3_aa: ASSPQEVRQRNTEAF